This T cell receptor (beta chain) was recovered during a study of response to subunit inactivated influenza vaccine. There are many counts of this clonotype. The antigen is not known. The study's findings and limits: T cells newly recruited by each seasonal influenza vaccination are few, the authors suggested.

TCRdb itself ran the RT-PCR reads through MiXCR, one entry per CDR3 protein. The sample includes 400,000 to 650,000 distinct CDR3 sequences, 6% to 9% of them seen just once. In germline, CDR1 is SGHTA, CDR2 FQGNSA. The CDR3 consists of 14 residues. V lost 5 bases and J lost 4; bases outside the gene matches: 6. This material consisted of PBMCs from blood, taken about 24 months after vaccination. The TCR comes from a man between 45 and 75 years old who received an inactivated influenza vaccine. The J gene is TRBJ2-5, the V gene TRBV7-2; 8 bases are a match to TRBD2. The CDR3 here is CASSREGGGETQYF. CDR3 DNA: TGTGCCAGCAGCCGGGAGGGGGGTGGAGAGACCCAGTACTTC.